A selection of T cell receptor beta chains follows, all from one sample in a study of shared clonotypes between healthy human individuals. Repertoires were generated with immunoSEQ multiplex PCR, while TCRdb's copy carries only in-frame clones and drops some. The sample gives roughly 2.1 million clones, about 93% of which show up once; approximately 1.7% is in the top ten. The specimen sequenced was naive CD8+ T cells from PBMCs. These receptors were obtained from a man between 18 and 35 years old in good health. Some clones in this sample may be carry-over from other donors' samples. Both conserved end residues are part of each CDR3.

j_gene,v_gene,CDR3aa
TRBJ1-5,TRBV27,CASRPGTGSNQPQHF
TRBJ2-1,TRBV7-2,CASSLVGATYNEQFF
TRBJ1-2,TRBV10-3,CAISEGTGGLNYGYTF
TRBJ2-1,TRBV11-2,CASSTRDRGFGEQFF
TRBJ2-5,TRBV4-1,CASSQAMTGQETQYF
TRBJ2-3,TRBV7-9,CASSSGQGVTDTQYF
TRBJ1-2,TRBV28,CASNYPGGYTF
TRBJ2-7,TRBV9,CASSVVAEHYEQYF
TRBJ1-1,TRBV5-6,CASSLAQNTEAFF
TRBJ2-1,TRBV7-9,CASSPTPGGYNEQFF
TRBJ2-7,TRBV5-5,CASSLEGSYEQYF
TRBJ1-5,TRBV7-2,CASTNDAQPQHF
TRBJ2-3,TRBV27,CASSFAVELDNADTQYF
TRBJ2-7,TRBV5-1,CASSLGVGTRALEQYF
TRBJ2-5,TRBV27,CASSLIGPQETQYF
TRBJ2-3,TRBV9,CASSGEGTQYF
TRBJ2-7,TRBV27,CASSLKGLAGGYEQYF
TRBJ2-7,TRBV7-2,CASSFPTSGEREQYF
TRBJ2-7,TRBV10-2,CASAPWRYEQYF
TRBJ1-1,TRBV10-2,CASSEYQGRNTEAFF
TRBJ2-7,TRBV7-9,CASGTVSYEQYF
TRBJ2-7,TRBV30,CAWSDGGFYEQYF
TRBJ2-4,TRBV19,CATRVAKNIQYF
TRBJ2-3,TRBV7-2,CASNTAPDTQYF
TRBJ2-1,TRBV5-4,CASSLTPPGQGAVSEQFF
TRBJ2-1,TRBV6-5,CASKSYNEQFF
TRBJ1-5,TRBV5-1,CASSLVGGNQPQHF
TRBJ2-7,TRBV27,CASSRRQSLVYEQYF
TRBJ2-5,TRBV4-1,CASSQDPVRTVYQETQYF
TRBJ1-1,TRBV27,CASSLWQGLNTEAFF
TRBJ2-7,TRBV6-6,CASRKGSPYEQYF
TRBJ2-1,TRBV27,CASSFAGNEQFF
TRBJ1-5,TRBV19,CASMGQGIQPQHF
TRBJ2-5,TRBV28,CASSFGGDSWTAGTQYF
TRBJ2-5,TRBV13,CASSSTSGRFQETQYF
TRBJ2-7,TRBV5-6,CASSLSYQVDHLIYEQYF
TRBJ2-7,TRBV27,CASGKGVVYEQYF
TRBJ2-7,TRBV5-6,CASGLAGGLNEQYF
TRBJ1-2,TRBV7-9,CASSGQGGLDGYTF
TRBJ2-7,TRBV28,CASSLVAGATYEQYF
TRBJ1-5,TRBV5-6,CASSSGQLNQPQHF
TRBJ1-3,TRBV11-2,CASSLDEYPIYF
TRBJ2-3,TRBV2,CASSETSTDTQYF
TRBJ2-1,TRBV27,CASSLSEDYEQFF
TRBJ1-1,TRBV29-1,CSVVAPRGDTEAFF
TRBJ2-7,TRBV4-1,CASSQNSDGRTYEQYF
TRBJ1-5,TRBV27,CASSSGQTNQPQHF
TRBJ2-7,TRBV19,CASSIVGSSDEQYF
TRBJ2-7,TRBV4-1,CASSPVAQGAGEQYF
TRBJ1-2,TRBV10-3,CAISYAQTGGNGYTF